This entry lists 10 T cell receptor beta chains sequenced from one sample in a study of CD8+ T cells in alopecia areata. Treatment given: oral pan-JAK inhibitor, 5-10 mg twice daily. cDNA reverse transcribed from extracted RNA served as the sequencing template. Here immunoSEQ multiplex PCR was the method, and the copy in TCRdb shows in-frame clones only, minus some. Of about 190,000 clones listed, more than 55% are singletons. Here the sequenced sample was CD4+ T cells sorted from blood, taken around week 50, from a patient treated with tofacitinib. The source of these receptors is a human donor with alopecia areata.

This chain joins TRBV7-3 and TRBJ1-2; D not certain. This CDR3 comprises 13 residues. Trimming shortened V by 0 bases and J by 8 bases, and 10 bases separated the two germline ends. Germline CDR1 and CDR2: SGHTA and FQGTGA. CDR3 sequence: CASSLTVEGGYTF. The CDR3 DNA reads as TGTGCCAGCAGCTTAACGGTGGAGGGAGGCTACACCTTC.

CDR3 protein: CSLRTGVMNTEAFF. CDR3 coding DNA: TGCAGCCTTCGGACAGGGGTCATGAACACTGAAGCTTTCTTT. The chain joins TRBV29-1 to TRBJ1-1; 9 bases are a match to TRBD1. J was trimmed by 0 bases and V by 8 bases; bases with no gene match: 7. This CDR3 is 14 amino acids long. Per the germline V gene, CDR1 is SQVTM and CDR2 is ANQGSEA.

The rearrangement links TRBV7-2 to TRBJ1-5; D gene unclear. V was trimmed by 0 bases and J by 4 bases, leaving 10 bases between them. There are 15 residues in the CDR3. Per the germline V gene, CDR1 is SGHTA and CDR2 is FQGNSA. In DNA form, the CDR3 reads TGTGCCAGCAGCTTAGCGTCCAGGAATAATCAGCCCCAGCATTTT. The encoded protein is CASSLASRNNQPQHF.

The CDR3 sequence is CASSVGQGQSYEQYF. The CDR3 DNA follows: TGTGCCAGCAGCGTAGGACAGGGGCAATCCTACGAGCAGTACTTC. The chain is built from TRBV9 and TRBJ2-7, with TRBD1 matching over 8 bases. CDR1 is SGDLS, CDR2 YYNGEE, per germline. J lost 1 base, V lost 0 bases, and 3 bases had no gene match. CDR3 size: 15 residues.

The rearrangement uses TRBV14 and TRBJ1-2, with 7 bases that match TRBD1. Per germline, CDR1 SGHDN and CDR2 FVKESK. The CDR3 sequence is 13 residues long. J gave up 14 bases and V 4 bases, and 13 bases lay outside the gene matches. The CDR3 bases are TGTGCCAGCAGCCGAGACAGGGAAATAACGACTACCTTC. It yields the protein CASSRDREITTTF. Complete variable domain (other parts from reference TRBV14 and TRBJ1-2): EAGVTQFPSHSVIEKGQTVTLRCDPISGHDNLYWYRRVMGKEIKFLLHFVKESKQDESGMPNNRFLAERTGGTYSTLKVQPAELEDSGVYFCASSRDREITTTFGSGTRLTVV.

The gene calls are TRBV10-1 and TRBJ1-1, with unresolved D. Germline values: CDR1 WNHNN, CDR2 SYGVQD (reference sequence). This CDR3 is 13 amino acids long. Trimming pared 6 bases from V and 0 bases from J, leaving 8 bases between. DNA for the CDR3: TGCGCCAGCAGATTCAAGATGAACACTGAAGCTTTCTTT. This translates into CASRFKMNTEAFF.

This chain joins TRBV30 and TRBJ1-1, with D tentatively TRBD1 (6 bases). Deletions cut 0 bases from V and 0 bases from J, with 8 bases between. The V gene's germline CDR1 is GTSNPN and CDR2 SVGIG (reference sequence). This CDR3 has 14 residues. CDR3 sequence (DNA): TGTGCCTGGAGTGTGGACAGTATGAACACTGAAGCTTTCTTT. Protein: CAWSVDSMNTEAFF.

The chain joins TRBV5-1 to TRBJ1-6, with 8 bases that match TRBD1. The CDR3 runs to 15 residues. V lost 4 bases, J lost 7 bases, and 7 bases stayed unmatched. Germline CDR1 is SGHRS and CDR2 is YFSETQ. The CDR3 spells CASSPEGTGNSPLHF. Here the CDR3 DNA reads TGCGCCAGCAGCCCCGAGGGGACAGGCAATTCACCCCTCCACTTT.

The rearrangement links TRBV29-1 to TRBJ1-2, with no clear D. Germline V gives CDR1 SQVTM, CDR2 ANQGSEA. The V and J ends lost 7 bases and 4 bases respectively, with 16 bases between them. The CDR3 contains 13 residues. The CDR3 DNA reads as TGCAGCGCCACGGATTATCGTACCTATGGCTACACCTTC. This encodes CSATDYRTYGYTF.

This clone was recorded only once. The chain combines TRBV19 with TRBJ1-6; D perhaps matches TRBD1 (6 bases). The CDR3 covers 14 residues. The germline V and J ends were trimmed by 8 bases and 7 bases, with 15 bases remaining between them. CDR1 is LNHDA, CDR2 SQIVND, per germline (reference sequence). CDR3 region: CASSGGLTNSPLHF. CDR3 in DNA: TGTGCCAGTTCGGGGGGCCTGACGAATTCACCCCTCCACTTT.